This T cell receptor beta chain was documented in a study of CD8+ T cells in alopecia areata. Study summary: The study gave tofacitinib for 6 to 18 months, then 6 months off drug.

This sample's treatment: oral pan-JAK inhibitor, 5-10 mg twice daily. This clone was recorded a few times. Sequencing relied on a cDNA template that was reverse transcribed from extracted RNA. Assay: immunoSEQ multiplex PCR; the TCRdb copy retains only in-frame clones and omits some. The data show 90,000 or so clones, about 40% seen once. The sequence derives from a human donor with alopecia areata. Sequenced here: CD8+ T cells sorted from blood, sampled at week 24, from a patient treated with tofacitinib.

CDR3: CASSVGWDPGSYEQYF. CDR3 nucleotide sequence: TGTGCCAGCAGCGTGGGATGGGACCCGGGCTCCTACGAGCAGTACTTC. The chain carries TRBV9 and TRBJ2-7; perhaps D is TRBD1 or TRBD2 (5 bases each). The CDR3 runs 16 residues. Germline V lookup: CDR1 SGDLS, CDR2 YYNGEE. V was cut by 2 bases and J by 0 bases, with 15 bases left in between.